This TCR beta chain was recovered during a study of beta chain features in type 1 diabetes. Background on the study: Sorted cells examined across all samples numbered 107,917,701.

Trimming removed 3 bases from V and 3 bases from J; junction bases left unmatched: 5. This CDR3 is 15 amino acids long. Germline loops: CDR1 KGHSH, CDR2 LQKENI. Overall study findings and caveats: Moderately but significantly shorter TCRB CDR3s were found in Type 1 diabetes patients in all four CD4+ subsets. Naive, central memory and Treg TCRB repertoires appeared more alike in patients than in healthy donors. Sequencing of cDNA might inflate the share of cells that strongly express TCR.

The sequenced template was cDNA made from the entire isolated RNA. Only in-frame clones appear in the TCRdb table, and some are missing; sequencing was by immunoSEQ multiplex PCR. The sample lists hundreds of thousands of clones; around 13% were seen once. Regarding this clone: Its antigen is not identified.

The chain joins TRBV18 to TRBJ2-3; the match to TRBD2 covers 8 bases. The sample was naive CD4+ T cells from blood. The sequence derives from a woman under 30 with type 1 diabetes. The CDR3 spells CASSPGLGATDTQYF. In DNA form, the CDR3 reads TGTGCCAGCTCACCGGGACTAGGGGCGACAGATACGCAGTATTTT.